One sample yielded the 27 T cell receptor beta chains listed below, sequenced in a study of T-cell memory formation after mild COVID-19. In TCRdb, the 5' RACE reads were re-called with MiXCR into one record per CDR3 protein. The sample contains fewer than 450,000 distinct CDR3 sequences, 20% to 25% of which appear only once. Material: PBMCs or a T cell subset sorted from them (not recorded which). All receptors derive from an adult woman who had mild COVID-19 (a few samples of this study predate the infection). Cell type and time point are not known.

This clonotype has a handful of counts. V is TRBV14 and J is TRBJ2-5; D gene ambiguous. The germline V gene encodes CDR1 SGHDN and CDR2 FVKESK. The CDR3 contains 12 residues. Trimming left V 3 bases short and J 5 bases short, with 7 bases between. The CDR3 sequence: CASSHYAETQYF. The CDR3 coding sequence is TGTGCCAGCAGCCATTATGCGGAGACCCAGTACTTC.

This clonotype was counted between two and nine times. CDR3 DNA: TGTGCCAGCAGCGCCCGGACTAGCGGAGGGGTGCATGAGCAGTTCTTC. Its protein product is CASSARTSGGVHEQFF. This chain joins TRBV7-8 and TRBJ2-1, with 10 bases fitting TRBD2. The CDR3 has 16 amino acids. Germline V gene lookup returns CDR1 SGHVS and CDR2 FQNEAQ. V shed 5 bases and J 8 bases; nucleotides not matched to a gene: 12.

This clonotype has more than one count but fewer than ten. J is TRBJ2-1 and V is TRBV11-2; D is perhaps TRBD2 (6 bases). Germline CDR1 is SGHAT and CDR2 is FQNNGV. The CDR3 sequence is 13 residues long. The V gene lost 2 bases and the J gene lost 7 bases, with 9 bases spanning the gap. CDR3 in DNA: TGTGCCAGCAGCTTATCGGGGGAGAATGAGCAGTTCTTC. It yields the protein CASSLSGENEQFF. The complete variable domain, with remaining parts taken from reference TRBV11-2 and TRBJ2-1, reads EAGVAQSPRYKIIEKRQSVAFWCNPISGHATLYWYQQILGQGPKLLIQFQNNGVVDDSQLPKDRFSAERLKGVDSTLKIQPAKLEDSAVYLCASSLSGENEQFFGPGTRLTVL.

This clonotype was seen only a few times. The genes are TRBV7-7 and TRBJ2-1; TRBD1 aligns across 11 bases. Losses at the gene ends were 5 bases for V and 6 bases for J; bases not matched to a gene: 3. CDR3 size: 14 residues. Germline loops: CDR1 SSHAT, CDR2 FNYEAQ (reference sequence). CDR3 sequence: CASSHGTGGNEQFF. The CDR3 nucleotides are TGTGCCAGCAGCCACGGGACAGGGGGCAATGAGCAGTTCTTC.

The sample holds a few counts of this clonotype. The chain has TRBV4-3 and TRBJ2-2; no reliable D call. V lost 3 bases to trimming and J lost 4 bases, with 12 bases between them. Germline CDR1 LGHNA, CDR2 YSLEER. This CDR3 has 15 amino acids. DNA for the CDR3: TGCGCCAGCAGCCAGGACCGACTGGGCACCGGGGAGCTGTTTTTT. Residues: CASSQDRLGTGELFF.

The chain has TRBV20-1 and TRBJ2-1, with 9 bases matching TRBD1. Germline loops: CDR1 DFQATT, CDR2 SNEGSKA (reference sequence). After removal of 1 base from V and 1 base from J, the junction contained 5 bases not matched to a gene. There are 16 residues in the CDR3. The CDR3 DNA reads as TGCAGTGCTAGAGGAATAGGACAGGGGTCCTACAATGAGCAGTTCTTC. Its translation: CSARGIGQGSYNEQFF.

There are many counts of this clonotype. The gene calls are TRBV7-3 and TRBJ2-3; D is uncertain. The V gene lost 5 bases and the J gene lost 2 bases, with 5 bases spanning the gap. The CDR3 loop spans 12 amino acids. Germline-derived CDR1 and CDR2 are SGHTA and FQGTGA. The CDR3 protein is CASSGTTDTQYF. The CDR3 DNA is TGTGCCAGCAGCGGAACCACAGATACGCAGTATTTT.

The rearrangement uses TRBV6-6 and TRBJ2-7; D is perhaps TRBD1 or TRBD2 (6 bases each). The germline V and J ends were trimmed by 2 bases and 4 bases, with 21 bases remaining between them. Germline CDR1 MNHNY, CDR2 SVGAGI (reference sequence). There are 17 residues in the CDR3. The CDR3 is CASSYLPGAISRYEQYF. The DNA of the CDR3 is TGTGCCAGCAGTTACCTCCCGGGGGCTATCTCTAGATACGAGCAGTACTTC.

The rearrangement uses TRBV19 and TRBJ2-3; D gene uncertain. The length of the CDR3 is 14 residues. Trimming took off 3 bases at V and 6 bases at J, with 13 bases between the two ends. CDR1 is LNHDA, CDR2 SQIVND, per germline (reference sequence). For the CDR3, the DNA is TGTGCCAGTAGTATCGCGGAGTACGCGGATACGCAGTATTTT. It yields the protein CASSIAEYADTQYF.

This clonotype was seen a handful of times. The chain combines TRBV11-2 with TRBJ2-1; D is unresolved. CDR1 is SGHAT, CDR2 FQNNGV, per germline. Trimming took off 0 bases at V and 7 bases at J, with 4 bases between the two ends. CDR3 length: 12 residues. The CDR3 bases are TGTGCCAGCAGCTTAGATTTGAATGAGCAGTTCTTC. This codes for CASSLDLNEQFF.

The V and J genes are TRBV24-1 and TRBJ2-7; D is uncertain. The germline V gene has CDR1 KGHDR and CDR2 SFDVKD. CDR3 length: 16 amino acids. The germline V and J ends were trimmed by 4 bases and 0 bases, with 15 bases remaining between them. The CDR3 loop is CATSDTDSQSSYEQYF. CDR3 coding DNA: TGTGCCACCAGTGACACCGACTCACAGAGCTCCTACGAGCAGTACTTC.

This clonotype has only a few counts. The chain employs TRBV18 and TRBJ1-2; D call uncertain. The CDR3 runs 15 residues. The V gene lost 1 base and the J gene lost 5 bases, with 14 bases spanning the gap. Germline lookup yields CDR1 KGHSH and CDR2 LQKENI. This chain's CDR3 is CASSPREIIAYGYTF. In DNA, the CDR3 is TGTGCCAGCTCACCACGGGAGATTATCGCTTATGGCTACACCTTC.

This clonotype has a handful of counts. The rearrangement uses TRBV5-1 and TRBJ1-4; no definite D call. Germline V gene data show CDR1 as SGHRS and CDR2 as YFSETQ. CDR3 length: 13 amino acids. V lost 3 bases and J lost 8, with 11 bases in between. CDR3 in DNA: TGCGCCAGCAGCTCTACCGGGAGCGAAAAACTGTTTTTT. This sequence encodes CASSSTGSEKLFF.

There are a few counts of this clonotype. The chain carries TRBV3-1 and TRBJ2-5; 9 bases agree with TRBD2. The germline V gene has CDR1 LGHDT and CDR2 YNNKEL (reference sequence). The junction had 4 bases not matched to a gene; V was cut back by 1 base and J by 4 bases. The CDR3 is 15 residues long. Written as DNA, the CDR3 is TGTGCCAGCAGCCAAGTGGCGGGGGGGTCAGAGACCCAGTACTTC. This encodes CASSQVAGGSETQYF.

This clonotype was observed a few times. The DNA of the CDR3 is TGCGCCAGCAGCTTACCGTCGGGTAGGCAAGAGACCCAGTACTTC. Translation gives CASSLPSGRQETQYF. The chain combines TRBV5-1 with TRBJ2-5; D remains unclear. CDR3 length: 15 amino acids. V lost 2 bases to trimming and J lost 2 bases, with 13 bases between them. CDR1 is SGHRS, CDR2 YFSETQ, per germline.

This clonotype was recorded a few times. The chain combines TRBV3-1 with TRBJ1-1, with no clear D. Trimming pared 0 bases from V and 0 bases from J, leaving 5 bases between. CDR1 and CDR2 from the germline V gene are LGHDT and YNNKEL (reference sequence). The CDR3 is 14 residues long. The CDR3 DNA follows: TGTGCCAGCAGCCAAGACACCATGAACACTGAAGCTTTCTTT. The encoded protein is CASSQDTMNTEAFF.

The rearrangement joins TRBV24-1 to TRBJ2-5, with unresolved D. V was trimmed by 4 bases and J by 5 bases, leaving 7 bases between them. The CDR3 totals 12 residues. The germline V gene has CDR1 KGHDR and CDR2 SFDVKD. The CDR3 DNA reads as TGTGCCACCAGTGAGTACGGGGAGACCCAGTACTTC. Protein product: CATSEYGETQYF.

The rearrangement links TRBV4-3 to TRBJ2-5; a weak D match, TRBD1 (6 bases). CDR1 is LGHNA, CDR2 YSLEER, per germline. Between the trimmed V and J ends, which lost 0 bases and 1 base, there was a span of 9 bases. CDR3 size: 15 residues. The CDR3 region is CASSQEADSQETQYF. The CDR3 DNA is TGCGCCAGCAGCCAAGAAGCGGACAGCCAAGAGACCCAGTACTTC.

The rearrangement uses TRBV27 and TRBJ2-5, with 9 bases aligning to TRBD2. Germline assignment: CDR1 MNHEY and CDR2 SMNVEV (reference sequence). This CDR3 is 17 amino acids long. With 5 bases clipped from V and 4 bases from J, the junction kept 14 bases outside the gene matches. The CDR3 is CASSPRLAERGGETQYF. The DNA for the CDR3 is TGTGCCAGCAGTCCCCGACTAGCGGAGAGGGGAGGAGAGACCCAGTACTTC.

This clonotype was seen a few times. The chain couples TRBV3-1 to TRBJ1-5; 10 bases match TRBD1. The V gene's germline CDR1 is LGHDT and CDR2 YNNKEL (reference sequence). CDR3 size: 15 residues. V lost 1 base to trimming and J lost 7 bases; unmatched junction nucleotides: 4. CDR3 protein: CASSQGGQGIQPQHF. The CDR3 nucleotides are TGTGCCAGCAGCCAAGGGGGACAGGGGATCCAGCCCCAGCATTTT.

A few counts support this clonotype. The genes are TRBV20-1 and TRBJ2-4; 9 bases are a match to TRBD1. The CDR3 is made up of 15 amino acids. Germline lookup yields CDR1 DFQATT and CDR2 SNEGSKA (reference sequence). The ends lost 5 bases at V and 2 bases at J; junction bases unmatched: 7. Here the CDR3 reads CSAPRTGDTKNIQYF. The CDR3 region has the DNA TGCAGTGCTCCGCGGACAGGGGATACCAAAAACATTCAGTACTTC.

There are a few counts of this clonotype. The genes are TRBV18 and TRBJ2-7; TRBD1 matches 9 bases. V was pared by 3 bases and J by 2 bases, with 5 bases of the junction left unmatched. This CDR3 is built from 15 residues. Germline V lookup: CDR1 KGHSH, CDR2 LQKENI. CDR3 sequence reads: CASSPRGTGPYEQYF. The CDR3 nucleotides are TGTGCCAGCTCACCCAGAGGGACAGGGCCCTACGAGCAGTACTTC.

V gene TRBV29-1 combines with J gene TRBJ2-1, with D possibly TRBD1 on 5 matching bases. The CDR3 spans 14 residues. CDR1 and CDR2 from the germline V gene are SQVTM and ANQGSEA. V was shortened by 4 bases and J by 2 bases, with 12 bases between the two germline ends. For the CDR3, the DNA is TGCAGCGTTGCTCAGGGTACAACCTACAATGAGCAGTTCTTC. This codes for CSVAQGTTYNEQFF.

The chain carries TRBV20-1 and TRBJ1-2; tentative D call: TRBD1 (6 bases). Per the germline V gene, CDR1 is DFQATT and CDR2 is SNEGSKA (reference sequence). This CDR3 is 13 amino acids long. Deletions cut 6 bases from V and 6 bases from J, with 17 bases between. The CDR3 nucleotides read TGCAGTGCAACCTTAGGACAGTTCAATGGCTACACCTTC. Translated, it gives CSATLGQFNGYTF.

CDR3 protein: CASSFALARNYNEQFF. CDR3 DNA sequence: TGTGCCAGCAGTTTCGCCTTAGCGAGGAACTACAATGAGCAGTTCTTC. The chain uses TRBV27 and TRBJ2-1; TRBD2 might be the D (5 bases). V was clipped by 3 bases and J by 3 bases, with 15 bases between them. Germline values: CDR1 MNHEY, CDR2 SMNVEV (reference sequence). The CDR3 consists of 16 residues.

CDR3 amino acids: CSVEKRGQTNNEQFF. In DNA form, the CDR3 reads TGCAGCGTTGAGAAACGGGGACAGACTAACAATGAGCAGTTCTTC. The chain joins TRBV29-1 to TRBJ2-1; 7 nucleotides align to TRBD1. The ends lost 3 bases at V and 5 bases at J; junction bases unmatched: 10. CDR1 and CDR2 (germline): SQVTM, ANQGSEA. This CDR3 has 15 amino acids.

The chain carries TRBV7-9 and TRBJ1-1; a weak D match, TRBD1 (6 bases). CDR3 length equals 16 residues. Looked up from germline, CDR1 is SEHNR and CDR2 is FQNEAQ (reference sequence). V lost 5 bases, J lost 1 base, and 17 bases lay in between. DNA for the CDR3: TGTGCCAGCAGCCTTAGAGCCGGGACACCGAACACTGAAGCTTTCTTT. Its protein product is CASSLRAGTPNTEAFF.